What follows is one TCR beta chain and its context. Its antigen is not known. The record originates from a study of cytomegalovirus exposure and HLA in healthy donors. PCR involved 60 Vbeta and 13 Jbeta primers. Generated by immunoSEQ multiplex PCR, the TCRdb table keeps only in-frame clones and is missing some. The sample has about 200,000 clones; about 81% are singletons. General study results and limits: In an earlier analysis, most TCR beta V segments were productive about 87% or about 30% of the time. The authors later linked a missense DCLRE1C variant to TCR beta V- and J-gene trimming.

V shed 0 bases and J 4 bases; nucleotides not matched to a gene: 5. The CDR3 covers 15 residues. CDR1 LNHNV and CDR2 YYDKDF come from the germline V gene (reference sequence). The chain employs TRBV15 and TRBJ1-2, with TRBD1 identical over 7 bases. The TCR was taken from a woman between 50 and 59 years old in good health and CMV-seropositive. The sample taken for sequencing was PBMCs. This CDR3 reads CATSRDLQGIYGYTF. CDR3 in DNA: TGTGCCACCAGCAGAGATCTACAGGGGATCTATGGCTACACCTTC.